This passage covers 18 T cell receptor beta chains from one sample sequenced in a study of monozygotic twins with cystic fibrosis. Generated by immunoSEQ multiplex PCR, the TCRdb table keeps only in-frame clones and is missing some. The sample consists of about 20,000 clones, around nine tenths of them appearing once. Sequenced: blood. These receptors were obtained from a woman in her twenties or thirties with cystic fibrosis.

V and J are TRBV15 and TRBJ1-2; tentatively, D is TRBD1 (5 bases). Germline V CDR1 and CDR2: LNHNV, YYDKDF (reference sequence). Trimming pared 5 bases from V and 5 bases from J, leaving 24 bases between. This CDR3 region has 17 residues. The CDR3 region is CATSRSGGDHHTYGYTF. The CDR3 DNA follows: TGTGCCACCAGCCGTAGTGGGGGAGACCACCACACATATGGCTACACCTTC.

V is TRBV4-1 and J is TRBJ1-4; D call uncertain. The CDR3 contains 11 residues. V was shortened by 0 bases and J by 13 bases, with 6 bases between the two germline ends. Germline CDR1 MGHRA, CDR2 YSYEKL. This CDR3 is CASSQDLGLFF. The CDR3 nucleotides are TGCGCCAGCAGCCAAGATTTAGGACTGTTTTTT.

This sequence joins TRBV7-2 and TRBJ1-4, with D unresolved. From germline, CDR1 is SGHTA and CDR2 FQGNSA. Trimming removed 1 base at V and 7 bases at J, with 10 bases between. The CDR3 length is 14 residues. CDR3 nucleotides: TGTGCCAGCAGCTTAGACAGCTTTGGTGAAAAACTGTTTTTT. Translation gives CASSLDSFGEKLFF.

The CDR3 region is CASRGSGLPQHF. For the CDR3, the DNA is TGTGCCAGCAGAGGGAGTGGATTGCCCCAGCATTTT. V gene TRBV28 combines with J gene TRBJ1-5; no firm D call. CDR3 length equals 12 residues. Trimming pared 6 bases from V and 9 bases from J, leaving 12 bases between. Germline CDR1 and CDR2: MDHEN and SYDVKM.

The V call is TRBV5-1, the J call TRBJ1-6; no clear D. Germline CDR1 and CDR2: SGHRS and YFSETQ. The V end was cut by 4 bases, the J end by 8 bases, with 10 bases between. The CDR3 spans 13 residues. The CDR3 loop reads CASSAQTDSPLHF. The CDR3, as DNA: TGCGCCAGCAGCGCCCAAACGGATTCACCCCTCCACTTT.

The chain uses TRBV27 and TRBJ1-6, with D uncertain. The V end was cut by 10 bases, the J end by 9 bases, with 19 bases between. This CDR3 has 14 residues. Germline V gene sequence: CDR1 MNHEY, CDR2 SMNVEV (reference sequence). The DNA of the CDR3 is TGTGCCACCCTAGACATTTCTCGGGGTTCACCCCTCCACTTT. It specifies CATLDISRGSPLHF.

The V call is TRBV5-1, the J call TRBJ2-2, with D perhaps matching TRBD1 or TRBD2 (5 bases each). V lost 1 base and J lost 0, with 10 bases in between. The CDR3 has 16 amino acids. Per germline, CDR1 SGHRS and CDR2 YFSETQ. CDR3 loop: CASSLPGAANTGELFF. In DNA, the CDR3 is TGCGCCAGCAGCTTGCCCGGGGCGGCGAACACCGGGGAGCTGTTTTTT.

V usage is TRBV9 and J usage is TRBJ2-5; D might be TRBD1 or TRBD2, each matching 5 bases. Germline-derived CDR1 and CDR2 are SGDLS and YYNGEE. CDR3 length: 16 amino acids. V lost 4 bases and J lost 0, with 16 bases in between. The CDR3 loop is CASSNFRDANQETQYF. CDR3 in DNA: TGTGCCAGCAGCAACTTCCGGGACGCCAACCAAGAGACCCAGTACTTC.

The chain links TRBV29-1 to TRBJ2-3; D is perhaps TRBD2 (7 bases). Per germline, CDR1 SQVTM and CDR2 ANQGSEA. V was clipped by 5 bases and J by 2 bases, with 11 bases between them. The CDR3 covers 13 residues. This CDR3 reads CSVRGALTDTQYF. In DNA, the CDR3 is TGCAGCGTTCGGGGGGCTCTCACAGATACGCAGTATTTT.

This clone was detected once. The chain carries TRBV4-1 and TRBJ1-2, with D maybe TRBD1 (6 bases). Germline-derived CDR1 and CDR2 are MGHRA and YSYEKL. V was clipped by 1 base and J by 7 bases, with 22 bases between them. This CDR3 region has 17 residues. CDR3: CASSQGSYGGASSGYTF. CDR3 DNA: TGCGCCAGCAGCCAAGGGAGCTATGGGGGCGCCTCAAGTGGCTACACCTTC.

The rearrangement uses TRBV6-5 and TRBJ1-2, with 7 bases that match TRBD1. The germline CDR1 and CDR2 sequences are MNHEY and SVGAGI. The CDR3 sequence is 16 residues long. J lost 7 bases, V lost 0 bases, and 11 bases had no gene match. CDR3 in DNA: TGTGCCAGCAGTTACTCCAAGGCAGGGGGACGAGGTGGCTACACCTTC. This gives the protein CASSYSKAGGRGGYTF.

The CDR3 DNA sequence: TGTGCCAGCAGCCCCCGGGACAGGGTATCGCCCCTCCACTTT. Translating it yields CASSPRDRVSPLHF. V usage is TRBV7-9 and J usage is TRBJ1-6, with 9 positions matching TRBD1. The length of the CDR3 is 14 residues. Germline CDR1 and CDR2: SEHNR and FQNEAQ (reference sequence). V shed 5 bases, J shed 13 bases, and the junction held 9 bases outside the gene matches.

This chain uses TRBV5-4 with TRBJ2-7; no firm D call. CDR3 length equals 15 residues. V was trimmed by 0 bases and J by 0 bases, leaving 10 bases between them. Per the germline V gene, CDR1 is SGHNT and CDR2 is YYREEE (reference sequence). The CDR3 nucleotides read TGTGCCAGCAGCTTGGCCGTGGGAATCTCCTACGAGCAGTACTTC. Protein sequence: CASSLAVGISYEQYF.

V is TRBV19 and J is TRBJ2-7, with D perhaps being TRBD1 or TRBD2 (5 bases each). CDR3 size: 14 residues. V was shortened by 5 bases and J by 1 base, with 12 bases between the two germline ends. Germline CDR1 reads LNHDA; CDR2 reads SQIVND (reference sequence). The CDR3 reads CASSPRGVSYEQYF. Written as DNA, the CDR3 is TGTGCCAGTAGTCCTAGAGGGGTTTCCTACGAGCAGTACTTC.

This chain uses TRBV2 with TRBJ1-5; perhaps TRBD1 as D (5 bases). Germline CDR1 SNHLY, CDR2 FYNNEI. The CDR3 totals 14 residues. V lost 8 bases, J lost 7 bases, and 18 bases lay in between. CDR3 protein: CASRRGRDGQPQHF. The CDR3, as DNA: TGTGCCAGCCGCCGGGGCAGGGACGGGCAGCCCCAGCATTTT.

The chain's CDR3 is CASSQHENTEAFF. In DNA, the CDR3 is TGTGCCAGCAGCCAACACGAGAACACTGAAGCTTTCTTT. The rearrangement links TRBV7-6 to TRBJ1-1, with D uncertain. The ends were cut back, 5 bases at V and 1 base at J, with 8 bases in the middle. Germline V gene lookup returns CDR1 SGHVS and CDR2 FNYEAQ. The CDR3 consists of 13 residues. The full variable domain, in which reference TRBV7-6 and TRBJ1-1 provide the parts outside the CDR3, is GAGVSQSPRYKVTKRGQDVALRCDPISGHVSLYWYRQALGQGPEFLTYFNYEAQQDKSGLPNDRFSAERPEGSISTLTIQRTEQRDSAMYRCASSQHENTEAFFGQGTRLTVV.

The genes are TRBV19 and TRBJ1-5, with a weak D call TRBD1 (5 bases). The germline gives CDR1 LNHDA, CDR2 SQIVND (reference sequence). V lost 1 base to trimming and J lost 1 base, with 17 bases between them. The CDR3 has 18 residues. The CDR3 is CASSIAPSRWGSNQPQHF. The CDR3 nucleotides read TGTGCCAGTAGTATAGCCCCGAGTCGTTGGGGGAGCAATCAGCCCCAGCATTTT. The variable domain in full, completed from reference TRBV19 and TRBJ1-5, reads DGGITQSPKYLFRKEGQNVTLSCEQNLNHDAMYWYRQDPGQGLRLIYYSQIVNDFQKGDIAEGYSVSREKKESFPLTVTSAQKNPTAFYLCASSIAPSRWGSNQPQHFGDGTRLSIL.

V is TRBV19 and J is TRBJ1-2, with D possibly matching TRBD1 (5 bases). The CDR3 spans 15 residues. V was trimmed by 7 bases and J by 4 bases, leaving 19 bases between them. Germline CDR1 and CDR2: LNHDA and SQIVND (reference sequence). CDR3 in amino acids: CASTPGSYRSYGYTF. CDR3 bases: TGTGCCAGTACCCCCGGAAGTTACAGGTCCTATGGCTACACCTTC.